This T cell receptor (beta chain) was sequenced during a study of beta chain features in type 1 diabetes. General study results and limits: Patients showed naive, central memory and Treg TCRB repertoires that appeared more similar than those of healthy donors. Patients with type 1 diabetes carried fewer insertions and had more deletions at their VDJ junctions. Researchers could not determine here whether HLA type influences TCRB rearrangement.

In this sample, this clone turned up a few times. Its specificity is unknown. CDR3 length: 15 residues. The V and J ends lost 2 bases and 3 bases, in that order; junction bases with no gene match: 6. The germline V gene has CDR1 KGHSH and CDR2 LQKENI. Expressed TCRB transcripts were sequenced after all isolated RNA was converted to cDNA. Profiled with immunoSEQ multiplex PCR; TCRdb holds only in-frame clones, not every one. The sample records some 180,000 clones, 10% to 15% being singletons. The sequence came from a woman aged 18-35 years in good health. This chain connects TRBV18 to TRBJ1-2; 7 nucleotides agree with TRBD1. Sequenced material: central memory CD4+ T cells from blood. The CDR3 region has the DNA TGTGCCAGCTCACCAAACAGGGGCCAAGACTATGGCTACACCTTC. This sequence encodes CASSPNRGQDYGYTF. The whole variable domain, filled in from reference TRBV18 and TRBJ1-2, reads NAGVMQNPRHLVRRRGQEARLRCSPMKGHSHVYWYRQLPEEGLKFMVYLQKENIIDESGMPKERFSAEFPKEGPSILRIQQVVRGDSAAYFCASSPNRGQDYGYTFGSGTRLTVV.